This TCR beta chain was sequenced in a study of cytomegalovirus exposure and HLA in healthy donors. Study-level points and caveats: A prior analysis recorded that most TCR beta V segments were productive about 87% or about 30% of the time.

Primers: 60 Vbeta forward and 13 Jbeta reverse. Profiling relied on immunoSEQ multiplex PCR, and the TCRdb table lists in-frame clones only, not all of them. The clone table shows roughly 120,000 clones, with the ten largest holding roughly 1%. The CDR3 covers 16 residues. CDR1 is MNHNS and CDR2 is SASEGT in the germline V gene. V lost 1 base and J lost 6, with 16 bases in between. A note on this clone: Its cognate antigen is unknown.

Sequenced sample: PBMCs. The rearrangement uses TRBV6-1 and TRBJ1-5, with D perhaps TRBD1 (5 bases). The TCR sequence derives from a man younger than 35 in good health and CMV-seronegative. Written as DNA, the CDR3 is TGTGCCAGCAGTGAAGGTGGAGGGCAGAGGGGTCAGCCCCAGCATTTT. Its translation is CASSEGGGQRGQPQHF.